This T cell receptor (beta chain) was captured by sequencing in a study of tumor-infiltrating lymphocytes in primary liver carcinoma. Study summary: Each sample had roughly 3.5 to 7.13 million productive TCRbeta reads regardless of tissue type.

In germline, CDR1 is SEHNR, CDR2 FQNEAQ (reference sequence). Trimming removed 4 bases from V and 3 bases from J, with 13 bases in between. The CDR3 is 14 residues long. Germline DNA was also extracted, and blood RNA was taken from unsorted whole blood. TCR beta cDNA came from roughly 550 ng total RNA, primed with a constant-region primer. Libraries for TCR beta were built through three nested multiplex PCR rounds, which together made up a slightly modified ARM-PCR procedure. Two initial PCR rounds of about 11 cycles each paired TRBV1-TRBV30 forward primers with a C-beta reverse primer. TCRdb ran MiXCR on the multiplex PCR reads and lists one entry per CDR3 protein. The data contain approximately 320,000 distinct CDR3 sequences, more than 55% of them singletons.

The sample comprised peripheral blood. The V call is TRBV7-9, the J call TRBJ2-7; D is possibly TRBD2 (6 bases). This TCR came from a young woman with primary liver carcinoma and hepatitis B virus infection. In DNA, the CDR3 is TGTGCCAGCAGCTCGGGGGACCGCGACTACGAGCAGTACTTC. Its translation: CASSSGDRDYEQYF.